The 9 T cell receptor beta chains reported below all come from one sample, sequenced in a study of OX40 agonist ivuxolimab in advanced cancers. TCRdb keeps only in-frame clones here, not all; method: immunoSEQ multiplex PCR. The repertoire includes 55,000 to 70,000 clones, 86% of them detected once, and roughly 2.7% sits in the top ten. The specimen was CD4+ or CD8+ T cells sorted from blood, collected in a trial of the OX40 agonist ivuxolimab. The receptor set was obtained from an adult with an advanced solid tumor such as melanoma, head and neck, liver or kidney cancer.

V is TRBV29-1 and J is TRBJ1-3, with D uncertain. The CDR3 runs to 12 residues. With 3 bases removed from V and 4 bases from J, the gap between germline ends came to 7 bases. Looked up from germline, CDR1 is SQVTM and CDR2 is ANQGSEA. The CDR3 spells CSVEVDGNTIYF. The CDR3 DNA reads TGCAGCGTTGAGGTTGACGGAAACACCATATATTTT.

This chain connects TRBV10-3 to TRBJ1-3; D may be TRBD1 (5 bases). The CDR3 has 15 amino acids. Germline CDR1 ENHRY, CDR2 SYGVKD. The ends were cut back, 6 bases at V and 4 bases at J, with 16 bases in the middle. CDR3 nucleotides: TGTGCCATCAGCTCCATCAGGGCATCCGGAAACACCATATATTTT. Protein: CAISSIRASGNTIYF.

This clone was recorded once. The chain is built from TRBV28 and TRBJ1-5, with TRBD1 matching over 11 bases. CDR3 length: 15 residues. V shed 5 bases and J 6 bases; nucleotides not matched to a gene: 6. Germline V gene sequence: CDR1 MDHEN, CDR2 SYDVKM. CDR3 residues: CASSPGQGASQPQHF. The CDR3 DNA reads TGTGCCAGCAGTCCAGGACAGGGGGCAAGTCAGCCCCAGCATTTT.

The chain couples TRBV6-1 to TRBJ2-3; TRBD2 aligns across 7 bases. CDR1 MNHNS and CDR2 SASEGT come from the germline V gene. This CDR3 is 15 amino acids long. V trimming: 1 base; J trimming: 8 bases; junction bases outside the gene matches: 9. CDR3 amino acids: CASSEGAATGGTQYF. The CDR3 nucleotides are TGTGCCAGCAGTGAAGGGGCGGCCACGGGAGGTACGCAGTATTTT.

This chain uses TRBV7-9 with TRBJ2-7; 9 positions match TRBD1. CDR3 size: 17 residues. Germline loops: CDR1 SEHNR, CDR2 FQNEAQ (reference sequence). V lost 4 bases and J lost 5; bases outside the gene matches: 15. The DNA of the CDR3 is TGTGCCAGCAGCTCTCCGTCGGGGACAGGGAGATCCCACGAGCAGTACTTC. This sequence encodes CASSSPSGTGRSHEQYF.

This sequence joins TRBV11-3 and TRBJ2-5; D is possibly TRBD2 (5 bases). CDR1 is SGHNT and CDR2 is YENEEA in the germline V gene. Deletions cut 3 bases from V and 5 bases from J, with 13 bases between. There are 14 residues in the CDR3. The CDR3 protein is CASSFSFTGETQYF. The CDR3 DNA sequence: TGTGCCAGCAGCTTTAGTTTTACGGGGGAGACCCAGTACTTC. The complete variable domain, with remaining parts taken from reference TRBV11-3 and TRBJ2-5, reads EAGVVQSPRYKIIEKKQPVAFWCNPISGHNTLYWYLQNLGQGPELLIRYENEEAVDDSQLPKDRFSAERLKGVDSTLKIQPAELGDSAVYLCASSFSFTGETQYFGPGTRLLVL.

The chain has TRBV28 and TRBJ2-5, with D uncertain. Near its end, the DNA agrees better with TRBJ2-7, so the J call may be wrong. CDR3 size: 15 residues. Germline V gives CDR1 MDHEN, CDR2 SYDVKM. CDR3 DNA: TGTGCCAGCAGTCCCGGGTCCGCCAGCTCCTACGAGCAGTACTTC. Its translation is CASSPGSASSYEQYF.

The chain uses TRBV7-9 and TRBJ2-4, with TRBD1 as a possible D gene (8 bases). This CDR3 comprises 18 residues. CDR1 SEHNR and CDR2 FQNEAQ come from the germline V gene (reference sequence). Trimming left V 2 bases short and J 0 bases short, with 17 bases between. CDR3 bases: TGTGCCAGCAGCTTAAATAACAGGGGGGGTGAAGCCAAAAACATTCAGTACTTC. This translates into CASSLNNRGGEAKNIQYF.

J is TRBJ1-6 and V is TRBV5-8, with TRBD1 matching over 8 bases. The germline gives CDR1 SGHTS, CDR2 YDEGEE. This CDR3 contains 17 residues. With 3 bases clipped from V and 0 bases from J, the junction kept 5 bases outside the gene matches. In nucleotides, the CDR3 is TGTGCCAGCAGCTCCGGACAGGGTAGCTCCTATAATTCACCCCTCCACTTT. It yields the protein CASSSGQGSSYNSPLHF.